The sample holds a few counts of the clone carrying this TCR beta chain. With 60 Vbeta and 13 Jbeta primers, the PCR was carried out. Methods used by the authors: Unique TCR beta chains numbered approximately 76 million in a later analysis, with around 11 million shared. Method: immunoSEQ multiplex PCR; TCRdb's copy keeps in-frame clones and lacks some. The DNA gave D and trimming, while V, J and clone size come from that table. Altogether fewer than 110,000 clones are present, roughly three quarters being singletons, with the ten largest covering less than 2.5%. The sample comes from a study of cytomegalovirus exposure and HLA in healthy donors. This CDR3 region has 15 residues. V gave up 4 bases and J gave up 4 bases; unmatched junction bases: 7. Germline V gives CDR1 SGHNT, CDR2 YYREEE (reference sequence).

The TCR comes from a man aged 18 to 29 in good health and CMV-seronegative. The chain uses TRBV5-4 and TRBJ2-3, with 9 bases matching TRBD1. Sequencing was done on a sample of PBMCs. CDR3 in DNA: TGTGCCAGCAGCCTCGGACAGGGGTATGCAGATACGCAGTATTTT. Its protein product is CASSLGQGYADTQYF.